This T cell receptor (beta chain) was recovered during a study of T-cell reconstitution after alpha-beta-depleted transplantation in children. Unique molecular identifiers were incorporated into the prepared TCRbeta library. One entry per CDR3 protein results from TCRdb running MiXCR on the PCR reads. In the table there are some 300,000 distinct CDR3 sequences, 9.5% to 13% of which are singletons. Germline V gives CDR1 SGDLS, CDR2 YYNGEE. This CDR3 has 16 residues. The V and J ends lost 2 bases and 7 bases respectively, with 19 bases between them. The sequenced sample was PBMCs, obtained before TCRalphabeta/CD19-depleted stem cell transplant. This receptor was identified in a boy under two years old with acute myeloid leukemia, due to receive a stem cell transplant. The chain is built from TRBV9 and TRBJ1-3; perhaps TRBD1 as D (5 bases). The CDR3 spells CASSVNRQSPMNTIYF. As DNA, the CDR3 is TGTGCCAGCAGCGTCAACCGACAGTCCCCTATGAACACCATATATTTT.